The T cell receptor beta chain described here comes from a study of CXCR3-negative and CXCR3-positive naive CD8 T cells. As concerns this clonotype: Its specificity is unknown.

The TRB cDNA libraries were prepared by 5' RACE with UMI labels. TCRdb reanalyzed the 5' RACE reads, giving one entry per CDR3 protein sequence and no DNA. The ten most abundant clones cover approximately 1.5% of a sample with fewer than 55,000 distinct CDR3 sequences. Germline V gene lookup returns CDR1 SQVTM and CDR2 ANQGSEA. The CDR3 has 15 residues. Study results and caveats: Naive cells, whether CXCR3-negative or CXCR3-positive, had similar TRBV-TRBJ usage, while memory cells differed.

The sequence derives from a human donor in good health. Some clones in this sample may be carry-over from other donors' samples. This chain uses TRBV29-1 with TRBJ1-5; TCRdb reports TRBD1, a call that lacks DNA to check it against. The sample taken for sequencing was naive CXCR3- CD8+ T cells from blood. This sample's subset: CD45RO-CCR7+CD27+CD95- naive CD8+ T cells lacking CXCR3 (TNR3-). CDR3 loop: CSVVEGKGGNQPQHF.